This TCR beta chain comes out of a study of cytomegalovirus exposure and HLA in healthy donors. Germline V CDR1 and CDR2: DFQATT, SNEGSKA (reference sequence). The CDR3 contains 11 residues. V was pared by 7 bases and J by 2 bases, with 9 bases between. It was with 60 Vbeta and 13 Jbeta primers that the PCR ran. Libraries were prepared by immunoSEQ multiplex PCR; TCRdb keeps only in-frame clonotypes and omits some of them. The data include around 100,000 clones; the top ten clones carry 0.59%. The chain links TRBV20-1 to TRBJ2-7; D is unclear. This sequence originates from a man in his forties or fifties in good health and CMV-seronegative. The sample consisted of PBMCs. The CDR3 DNA reads as TGCAGTGTCAGAGGTGCCTACGAGCAGTACTTC. It specifies CSVRGAYEQYF.